This TCR beta chain was profiled in a study of cytomegalovirus exposure and HLA in healthy donors. General study points: It was about 150 TCR beta chains that were listed as cytomegalovirus-associated. Later work found most CMV-associated TCR beta chains apparently HLA-restricted. For most TCR beta V segments, an earlier analysis put the productive rate at about 87% or about 30% of the time. In vitro testing confirmed three CMV-associated chains as specific for CMV antigens.

On this clone: Its cognate antigen is unknown.

CDR3 length: 16 amino acids. Germline V lookup: CDR1 SGHTA, CDR2 FQGTGA. After removal of 4 bases from V and 0 bases from J, the junction contained 6 bases not matched to a gene. PCR was performed using 60 Vbeta and 13 Jbeta primers. Assay used: immunoSEQ multiplex PCR; TCRdb lists only in-frame clones, some missing. Here the sample spans about 140,000 clones, under 90% being singletons. The clonotype comes from a boy younger than 10 in good health and CMV-seronegative. The specimen was PBMCs. This sequence joins TRBV7-3 and TRBJ2-1; TRBD2 matches 7 bases. In nucleotides, the CDR3 is TGTGCCAGCAGCTCCGAATCGGGGGGCTCCTACAATGAGCAGTTCTTC. Its protein product is CASSSESGGSYNEQFF.